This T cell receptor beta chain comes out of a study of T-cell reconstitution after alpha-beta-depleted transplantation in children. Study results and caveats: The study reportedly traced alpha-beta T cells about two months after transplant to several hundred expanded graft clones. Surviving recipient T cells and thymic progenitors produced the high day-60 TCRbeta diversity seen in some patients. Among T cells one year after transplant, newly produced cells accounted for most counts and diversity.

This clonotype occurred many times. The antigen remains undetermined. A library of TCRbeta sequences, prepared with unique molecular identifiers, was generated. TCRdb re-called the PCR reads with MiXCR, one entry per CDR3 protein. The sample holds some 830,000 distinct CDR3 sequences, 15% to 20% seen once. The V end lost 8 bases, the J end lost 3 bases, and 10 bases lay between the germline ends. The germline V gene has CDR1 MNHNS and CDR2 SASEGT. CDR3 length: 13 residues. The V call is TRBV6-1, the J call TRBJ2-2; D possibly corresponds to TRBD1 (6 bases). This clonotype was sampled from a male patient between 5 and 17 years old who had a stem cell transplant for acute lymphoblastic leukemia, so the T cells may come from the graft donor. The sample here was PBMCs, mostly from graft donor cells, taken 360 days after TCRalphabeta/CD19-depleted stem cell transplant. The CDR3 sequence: CASQPGDTGELFF. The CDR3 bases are TGTGCCAGCCAGCCAGGGGACACCGGGGAGCTGTTTTTT.